Detailed here is one T cell receptor beta chain. At least ten counts were recorded for this clonotype. There is no known antigen for this receptor. No quality values exist for individual bases; no much larger clone is one base distant. Libraries of naive CD8 T cells were built from around 20,000 to 990,000 sorted cells, with 10%, 30% or 50% of the purified RNA used. On a BD FACSAria II, naive CD8 T cells were FACS-sorted as CD8+CD4-CCR7+CD45RA+ and collected into RLT Plus buffer. Nine to eleven TCR copies' worth of Jurkat RNA were spiked into roughly 19,000-1,000,000 naive CD8 T cell samples to test detection sensitivity. Enrichment of CD8 T cells was done with RosetteSep CD8+ T Cell Enrichment Cocktail plus Ficoll-Paque, and ACK red cell lysis came afterward. These data are taken from a study of molecular identifiers for immune sequencing clone quantification (dated by TCRdb to the late 2010s). As for the study more broadly: For a replicate experiment, the RNA from either approximately 20,000 or 100,000 naive CD8 T cells was divided into five aliquots, and four of those aliquots went on to sequencing. This methods study benchmarked molecular-identifier clustering-based TCR repertoire sequencing (MIDCIRS) and TCR RNA copy counting, using CD8 T cells to do so. Study-wide conclusions, independent of this receptor: Modeling indicated about 3 TCR RNA copies recovered per cell, compared with 9.5 to 10 by digital PCR, which implies a capture efficiency of around 30%. In CMV-specific effector cells, over 99% of molecules were held by clones above 20 RNA copies, whereas under 1% of molecules were held by such clones in naive cells. Naive libraries contained spiked-in Jurkat TCR RNA (approximately 10 copies' worth), which is not part of the donor repertoire. Spiked-in Jurkat TCR RNA equivalent to a single cell was reported to be detectable even among 750,000 to 1,000,000 naive CD8 T cells. When barcode sub-clustering was left out, chimeric consensus sequences inflated TCR diversity, with chimeras reaching as high as 47%. The sizes of highly expanded clones could end up underestimated when identical TCR molecules share a barcode.

Receptor libraries were prepared by PCR. These reads were obtained on a NextSeq 500. Bulk TCR libraries were generated as previously described, with the TCR primers listed in Table S5 used. The Qiagen AllPrep DNA/RNA kit was used to purify total RNA. Reads from multiple sequencing runs of the same library were pooled before analysis. As for how the authors treated the data: Reads were retained only if the reads had an exact TCR constant sequence, and the retained reads were trimmed to 150 nt and grouped according to their 12-nt molecular barcodes. Reads in each barcode group were sub-clustered using a 15% Levenshtein threshold, and a quality-weighted consensus sequence was built for each RNA molecule. Non-functional sequences were excluded, and lower-count sequences lying one edit away from another sequence were also excluded. Based on a fit of two negative binomial distributions, barcode sub-clusters having less than 20% of the maximum read count were discarded. The public reads were reprocessed in TCRdb via fastp at Q25 and MiXCR, keeping in-frame beta chains. One record per CDR3 amino acid sequence lists the most common genes and DNA. TCRdb, not the original authors, processed these V and J calls. Present in this sample are 400,000 to 600,000 distinct CDR3 sequences, about 25% of which were seen just once. The top ten clonotypes cover 0.7% to 0.9% of the sample.

The CDR3 measures 15 amino acids from cysteine to phenylalanine. Of all the DNA, just the CDR3 is kept, 45 bases in frame from base 1. V trim: 5 bases; J trim: 5 bases; unmatched bases: 4. The germline V gene supplies CDR1 SGHTA and CDR2 FQGTGA. Sequencing was performed on naive CD8+ T cells from blood, with Jurkat cell RNA spiked in. The cell subset or site label corresponds to: FACS-sorted CD8+CD4-CCR7+CD45RA+ naive T cells. The chain was built from TRBV7-3 and TRBJ2-3; TRBD2 fits 13 bases in the junction. The TCR originated in a human donor in good health. Some libraries in this study had Jurkat cell RNA spiked in. The nucleotide sequence reads TGTGCCAGCAGCCCCCGACTAGCGGGGGGAGATACGCAGTATTTT. Translated, it gives CASSPRLAGGDTQYF.